This T cell receptor beta chain came from a study of blood T cell repertoires in COVID-19. Study information: COVID-19 samples from acute and convalescent phases originated in the United States, Italy and Spain. T cells, B-cell-depleted T cells, or PBMCs supplied cDNA or gDNA.

In the original workflow: Nucleated cell counts were estimated from reference gene primer amplification. This table comes from immunoSEQ multiplex PCR, and its TCRdb copy is limited to in-frame clones, with some not included. Clone size and V and J calls were adopted from that table, with D and trimming inferred from the DNA. The sample consists of 310,000 or so clones, roughly 90% of them appearing once. There are 15 residues in the CDR3. The trim removed 6 bases at V and 3 bases at J, leaving 7 bases unmatched. Germline CDR1 is MNHEY and CDR2 is SMNVEV (reference sequence). The chain employs TRBV27 and TRBJ1-5; 8 nucleotides agree with TRBD1. The sequenced sample was peripheral blood. The source of this sequence is a woman aged 50 to 65 with active or convalescent COVID-19. This chain's CDR3 is CASRPGQVPNQPQHF. The CDR3 DNA follows: TGTGCCAGCAGACCGGGACAGGTGCCCAATCAGCCCCAGCATTTT.